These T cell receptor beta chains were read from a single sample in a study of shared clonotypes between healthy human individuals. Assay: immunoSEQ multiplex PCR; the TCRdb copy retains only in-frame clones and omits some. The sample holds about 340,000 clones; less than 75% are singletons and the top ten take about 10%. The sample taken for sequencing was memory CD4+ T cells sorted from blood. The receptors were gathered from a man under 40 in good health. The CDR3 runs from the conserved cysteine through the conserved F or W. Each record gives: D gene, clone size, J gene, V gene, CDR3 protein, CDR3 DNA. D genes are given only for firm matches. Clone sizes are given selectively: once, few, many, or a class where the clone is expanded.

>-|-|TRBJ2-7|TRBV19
CASSMVRASSYEQYF
TGTGCCAGTAGTATGGTAAGGGCTAGCTCCTACGAGCAGTACTTC
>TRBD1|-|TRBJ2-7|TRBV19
CASSTLTGNEQYF
TGTGCCAGTAGTACCTTGACAGGGAACGAGCAGTACTTC
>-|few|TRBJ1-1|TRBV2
CASSEVYGGQGSGWRTEAFF
TGTGCCAGCAGTGAAGTTTACGGGGGGCAAGGGTCCGGGTGGCGCACTGAAGCTTTCTTT
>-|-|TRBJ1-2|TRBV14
CASSQEDPLRTVLNGYTF
TGTGCCAGCAGCCAAGAAGATCCCCTGAGGACGGTTCTGAATGGCTACACCTTC
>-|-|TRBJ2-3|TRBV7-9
CASSRTPDTQYF
TGTGCCAGCAGCCGTACGCCAGATACGCAGTATTTT
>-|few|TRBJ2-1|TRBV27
CASSPTRLSGSYNEQFF
TGTGCCAGCAGCCCTACTCGTCTCTCAGGGTCCTACAATGAGCAGTTCTTC
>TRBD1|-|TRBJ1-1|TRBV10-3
CAISDPRGRGTEAFF
TGTGCCATCAGTGACCCCAGGGGGCGTGGGACTGAAGCTTTCTTT
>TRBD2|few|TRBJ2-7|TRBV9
CASSVGSGRGSYEQYF
TGTGCCAGCAGCGTAGGAAGCGGGAGGGGCTCCTACGAGCAGTACTTC
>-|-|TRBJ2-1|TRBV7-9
CASSLASGDRLHYNEQFF
TGTGCCAGCAGCTTAGCCTCGGGTGATCGACTTCATTACAATGAGCAGTTCTTC
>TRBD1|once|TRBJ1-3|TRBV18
CASSLTGQGAPSGNTIYF
TGTGCCAGCTCACTTACCGGCCAGGGGGCGCCCTCTGGAAACACCATATATTTT
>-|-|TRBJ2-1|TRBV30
CAWSFFGSRYNEQFF
TGTGCCTGGAGTTTTTTTGGTTCGAGGTACAATGAGCAGTTCTTC
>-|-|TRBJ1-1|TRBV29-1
CSAYRDEGTEAFF
TGCAGCGCATACAGGGATGAGGGCACTGAAGCTTTCTTT
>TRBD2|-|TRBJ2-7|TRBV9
CASSLAGLSEQYF
TGTGCCAGCAGCCTAGCGGGGTTGAGCGAGCAGTACTTC
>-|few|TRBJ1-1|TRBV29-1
CSVEADSDTEAFF
TGCAGCGTTGAAGCCGACAGTGACACTGAAGCTTTCTTT
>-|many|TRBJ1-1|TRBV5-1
CASSQREYTEAFF
TGCGCCAGCAGTCAAAGGGAATACACTGAAGCTTTCTTT
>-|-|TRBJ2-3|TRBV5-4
CASSKLGGGGTDTQYF
TGTGCCAGCAGCAAACTCGGGGGTGGCGGCACAGATACGCAGTATTTT
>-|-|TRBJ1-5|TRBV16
CASSQIAGRGDQPQHF
TGTGCCAGCAGCCAGATCGCAGGGAGAGGGGATCAGCCCCAGCATTTT
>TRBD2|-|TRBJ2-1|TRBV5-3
CARSLAVTIAGINDKQFF
TGTGCCAGAAGCTTGGCCGTTACAATAGCGGGAATAAATGATAAGCAGTTCTTC
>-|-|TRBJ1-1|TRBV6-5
CASSFDEENTEAFF
TGTGCCAGCAGTTTCGACGAGGAGAACACTGAAGCTTTCTTT
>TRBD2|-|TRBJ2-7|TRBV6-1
CASSEATSGSYEQYF
TGTGCCAGCAGTGAAGCGACTAGCGGGAGTTACGAGCAGTACTTC
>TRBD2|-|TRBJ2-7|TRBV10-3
CAISELAGYEQYF
TGTGCCATCAGTGAACTAGCGGGCTACGAGCAGTACTTC
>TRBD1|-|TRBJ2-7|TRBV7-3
CASSLSSGGFSEQYF
TGTGCCAGCAGCTTAAGTTCAGGGGGTTTCTCCGAGCAGTACTTC
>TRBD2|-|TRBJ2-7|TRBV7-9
CASSFSGVGGRGYEQYF
TGTGCCAGCAGCTTTTCGGGGGTTGGCGGGAGAGGGTACGAGCAGTACTTC
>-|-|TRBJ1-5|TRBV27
CASSPSDRFSNQPQHF
TGTGCCAGCAGTCCATCAGACAGGTTTAGCAATCAGCCCCAGCATTTT
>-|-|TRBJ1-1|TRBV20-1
CSARDGSKAFF
TGCAGTGCTAGAGACGGCTCGAAGGCTTTCTTT
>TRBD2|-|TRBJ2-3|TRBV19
CASSILPGGSTDTQYF
TGTGCCAGTAGTATCCTCCCGGGAGGGAGCACAGATACGCAGTATTTT
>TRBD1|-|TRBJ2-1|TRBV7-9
CASSLDRHNNEQFF
TGTGCCAGCAGCTTGGACAGGCATAACAATGAGCAGTTCTTC
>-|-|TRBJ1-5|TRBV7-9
CASSPLGGGQPQHF
TGTGCCAGCAGCCCCCTTGGGGGGGGCCAGCCCCAGCATTTT
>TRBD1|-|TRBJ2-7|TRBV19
CASSISPVTRGSYEQYF
TGTGCCAGTAGTATTAGCCCCGTCACCAGGGGGTCCTACGAGCAGTACTTC
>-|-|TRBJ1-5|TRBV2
CASSKDSQDYQPQHF
TGTGCCAGCAGCAAAGACAGCCAGGATTATCAGCCCCAGCATTTT
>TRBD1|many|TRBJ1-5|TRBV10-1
CASRRQGNQPQHF
TGCGCCAGCAGAAGACAGGGGAATCAGCCCCAGCATTTT
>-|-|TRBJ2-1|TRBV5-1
CASSLLNEQFF
TGCGCCAGCAGCTTGCTCAATGAGCAGTTCTTC
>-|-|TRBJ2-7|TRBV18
CASSPTGSTYEQYF
TGTGCCAGCTCACCGACGGGATCAACCTACGAGCAGTACTTC
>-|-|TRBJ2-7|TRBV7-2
CASRTAGRSYEQYF
TGTGCCAGCAGGACGGCAGGACGCTCCTACGAGCAGTACTTC
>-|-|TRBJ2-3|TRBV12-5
CASGLGQLTDTQYF
TGTGCTAGTGGTTTAGGACAGCTCACAGATACGCAGTATTTT
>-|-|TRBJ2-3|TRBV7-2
CASSSPSTDTQYF
TGTGCCAGCAGCTCACCGAGCACAGATACGCAGTATTTT
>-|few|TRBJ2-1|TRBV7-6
CASSFNAAGSSYNEQFF
TGTGCCAGCAGCTTTAACGCAGCGGGTTCCTCCTACAATGAGCAGTTCTTC
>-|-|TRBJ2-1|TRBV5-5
CASSLGPYNEQFF
TGTGCCAGCAGCCTGGGACCGTACAATGAGCAGTTCTTC
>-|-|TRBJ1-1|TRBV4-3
CASSQTGHRSRENAEAFF
TGCGCCAGCAGCCAGACGGGACACCGGTCGCGGGAAAACGCTGAAGCTTTCTTT
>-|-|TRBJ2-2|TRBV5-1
CASSVNTGELFF
TGCGCCAGTTCGGTTAACACCGGGGAGCTGTTTTTT